A single sample is the source of the 5 T cell receptor beta chains below, sequenced in a study of blood T cell repertoires in COVID-19. The table came from immunoSEQ multiplex PCR; TCRdb's copy has only in-frame clones and leaves some out. Among about 270,000 clones listed, about 87% were seen once. The sample taken for sequencing was PBMCs or T cells enriched from blood (not recorded which). All receptors derive from a woman between 50 and 59 years old who had recovered from COVID-19.

The gene calls are TRBV5-4 and TRBJ2-3; weak D call: TRBD2 (5 bases). The CDR3 contains 15 residues. Germline V lookup: CDR1 SGHNT, CDR2 YYREEE (reference sequence). V lost 0 bases to trimming and J lost 0 bases, with 8 bases between them. The CDR3 DNA follows: TGTGCCAGCAGCTTGGAAGCGGCTAGCACAGATACGCAGTATTTT. Protein sequence: CASSLEAASTDTQYF. Looking up the rest from reference TRBV5-4 and TRBJ2-3 gives the full variable domain: ETGVTQSPTHLIKTRGQQVTLRCSSQSGHNTVSWYQQALGQGPQFIFQYYREEENGRGNFPPRFSGLQFPNYSSELNVNALELDDSALYLCASSLEAASTDTQYFGPGTRLTVL.

The chain links TRBV2 to TRBJ1-2; D gene ambiguous. Germline assignment: CDR1 SNHLY and CDR2 FYNNEI. This CDR3 spans 14 amino acids. The ends were cut back, 4 bases at V and 1 base at J, with 10 bases in the middle. CDR3 sequence reads: CASSVLSINYGYTF. CDR3 DNA sequence: TGTGCCAGCAGTGTTTTATCTATTAACTATGGCTACACCTTC.

The V and J genes are TRBV24-1 and TRBJ1-2; D remains ambiguous. V lost 9 bases to trimming and J lost 0 bases, with 13 bases between them. The CDR3 is made up of 14 amino acids. Germline V gives CDR1 KGHDR, CDR2 SFDVKD. CDR3 loop: CATARSGANYGYTF. The CDR3 DNA is TGTGCCACCGCACGGTCGGGAGCTAACTATGGCTACACCTTC.

This rearrangement joins TRBV28 to TRBJ1-6, with D maybe TRBD1 (5 bases). This CDR3 region has 11 residues. Germline assignment: CDR1 MDHEN and CDR2 SYDVKM. Trimming pared 10 bases from V and 13 bases from J, leaving 14 bases between. The CDR3 here is CATGLGGPLHF. The CDR3 bases are TGTGCCACCGGATTGGGGGGGCCCCTCCACTTT. The full variable domain, in which reference TRBV28 and TRBJ1-6 provide the parts outside the CDR3, is DVKVTQSSRYLVKRTGEKVFLECVQDMDHENMFWYRQDPGLGLRLIYFSYDVKMKEKGDIPEGYSVSREKKERFSLILESASTNQTSMYLCATGLGGPLHFGNGTRLTVT.

V gene TRBV4-3 combines with J gene TRBJ2-3, with 8 bases lining up with TRBD1. The CDR3 has 15 residues. CDR1 is LGHNA and CDR2 is YSLEER in the germline V gene. The J segment lost 7 bases and the V segment lost 3 bases, leaving 9 bases of the junction unmatched. CDR3 sequence reads: CASSQAGTGANTQYF. DNA of the CDR3: TGCGCCAGCAGCCAGGCCGGGACAGGCGCAAATACGCAGTATTTT.